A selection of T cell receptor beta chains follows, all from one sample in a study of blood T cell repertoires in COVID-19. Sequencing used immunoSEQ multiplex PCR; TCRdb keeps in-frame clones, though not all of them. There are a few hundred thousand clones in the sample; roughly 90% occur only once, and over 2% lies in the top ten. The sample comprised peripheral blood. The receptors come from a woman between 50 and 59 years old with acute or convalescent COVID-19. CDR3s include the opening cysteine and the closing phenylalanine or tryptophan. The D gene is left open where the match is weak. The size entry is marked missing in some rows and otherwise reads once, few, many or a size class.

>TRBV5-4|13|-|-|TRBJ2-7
TGTGCCAGCAGCCCCGGACAAACCTACGAGCAGTACTTC
CASSPGQTYEQYF
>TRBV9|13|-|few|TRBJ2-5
TGTGCCAGCAGCGTAGGGCACGCAGAGACCCAGTACTTC
CASSVGHAETQYF
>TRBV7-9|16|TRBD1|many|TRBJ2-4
TGTGCCAGCAGCGTGAACAGGGGACGAGCCAAAAACATTCAGTACTTC
CASSVNRGRAKNIQYF
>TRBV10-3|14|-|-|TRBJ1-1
TGTGCCATCAGTGAACGGGGGTCAGGCACTGAAGCTTTCTTT
CAISERGSGTEAFF
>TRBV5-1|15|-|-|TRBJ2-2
TGCGCCAGCAGCTTGGGGGGCAGATCCACCGGGGAGCTGTTTTTT
CASSLGGRSTGELFF
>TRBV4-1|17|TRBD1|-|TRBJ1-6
TGCGCCAGCAGCCAAGTGCTCGTGCAGGGGGACTATTCACCCCTCCACTTT
CASSQVLVQGDYSPLHF
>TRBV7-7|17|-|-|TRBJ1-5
TGTGCCAGCAGCTTAATCCCTCAGGGCCTATGCAATCAGCCCCAGCATTTT
CASSLIPQGLCNQPQHF
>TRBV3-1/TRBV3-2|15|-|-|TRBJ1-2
TGTGCCAGCAGCGTACCCGGCGGGGGTCCGTATGGCTACACCTTC
CASSVPGGGPYGYTF
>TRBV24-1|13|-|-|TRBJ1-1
TGTGCCACCTCTCGGGGGGAGAACACTGAAGCTTTCTTT
CATSRGENTEAFF
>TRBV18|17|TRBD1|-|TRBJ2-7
TGTGCCAGCTCACCACGCCCAGGGGGCACAGTTCTCTACGAGCAGTACTTC
CASSPRPGGTVLYEQYF
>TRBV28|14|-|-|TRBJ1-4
TGTGCCAGCAGAACGGACAGAGATAATGAAAAACTGTTTTTT
CASRTDRDNEKLFF
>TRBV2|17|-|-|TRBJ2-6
TGTGCCAGCAGACTCGGACAGATTCACTCTGGGGCCAACGTCCTGACTTTC
CASRLGQIHSGANVLTF
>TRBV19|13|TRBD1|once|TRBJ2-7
TGTGCCAGTAGTACAACCACAGGGGGCGAGCAGTACTTC
CASSTTTGGEQYF
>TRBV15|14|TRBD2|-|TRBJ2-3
TGTGCCACCAGCAGACTTAGCGGGGTCGATACGCAGTATTTT
CATSRLSGVDTQYF
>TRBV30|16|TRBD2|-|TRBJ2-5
TGTGCCACCGGGACTAGCGGGAGATTAGGGGAAGAGACCCAGTACTTC
CATGTSGRLGEETQYF
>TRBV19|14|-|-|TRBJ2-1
TGTGCCAGTAAGGGGGTAAGCTCCTACAATGAGCAGTTCTTC
CASKGVSSYNEQFF
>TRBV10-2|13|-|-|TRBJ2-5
TGCGCCAGCAGGCAGGGGTCTTATGAGACCCAGTACTTC
CASRQGSYETQYF
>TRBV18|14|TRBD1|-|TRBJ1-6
TGTGCCAGCTCACAAGGGACAGCTAATTCACCCCTCCACTTT
CASSQGTANSPLHF
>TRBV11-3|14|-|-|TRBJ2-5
TGTGCCAGCAGCCTACGCGGAGCCGGCGAGACCCAGTACTTC
CASSLRGAGETQYF
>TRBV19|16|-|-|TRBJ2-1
TGTGCCAGTAGTATCCCCGGGACTGATCTGAACAATGAGCAGTTCTTC
CASSIPGTDLNNEQFF
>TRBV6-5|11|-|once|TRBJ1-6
TGTGCCAGCAGTTACGAGGGAACCCTCCACTTT
CASSYEGTLHF
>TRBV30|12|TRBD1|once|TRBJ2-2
TGTGCCCTGACAGGGCGGACCGGGGAGCTGTTTTTT
CALTGRTGELFF
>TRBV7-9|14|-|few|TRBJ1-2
TGTGCCAGCAGCTTGTCAAGGACAGAAATTAGCTACACCTTC
CASSLSRTEISYTF
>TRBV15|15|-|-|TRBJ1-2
TGTGCCACCAGCAGGGCCGCGGGGGTCCTCTATGGCTACACCTTC
CATSRAAGVLYGYTF
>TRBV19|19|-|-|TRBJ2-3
TGTGCCAGTAGTATAGTCCTATTCCCCATCCGGTCTAGCACAGATACGCAGTATTTT
CASSIVLFPIRSSTDTQYF
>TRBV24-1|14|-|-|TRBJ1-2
TGTGCCACCAGTGATTTGGAACAGGGCGGCGGCTACACCTTC
CATSDLEQGGGYTF
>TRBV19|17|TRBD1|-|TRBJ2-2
TGTGCCAGTAGTATACCTCCTGGGACAGGGGGCAAGGGGGAGCTGTTTTTT
CASSIPPGTGGKGELFF
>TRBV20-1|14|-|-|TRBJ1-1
TGCAGTGCTAGTGAAGGGACTATGAACACTGAAGCTTTCTTT
CSASEGTMNTEAFF
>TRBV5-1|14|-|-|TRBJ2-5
TGCGCCAGCAGTTTGTGGGGGGATGGAGAGACCCAGTACTTC
CASSLWGDGETQYF
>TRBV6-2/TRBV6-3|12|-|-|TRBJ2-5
TGTGCCAGCAGTTACTCGAGGGAGACCCAGTACTTC
CASSYSRETQYF
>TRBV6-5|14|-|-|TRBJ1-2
TGTGCCAGCGGCCCGGCAGGGGTGAACTATGGCTACACCTTC
CASGPAGVNYGYTF
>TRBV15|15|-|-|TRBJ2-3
TGTGCCACCAGCAGAGGGCCTAGCTCTACAGATACGCAGTATTTT
CATSRGPSSTDTQYF
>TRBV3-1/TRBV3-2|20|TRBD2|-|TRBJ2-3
TGTGCCAGCAGCCAAGGGGTCCCCTCTTCTCGGGGGGGATCCCCTGATACGCAGTATTTT
CASSQGVPSSRGGSPDTQYF
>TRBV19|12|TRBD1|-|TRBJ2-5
TGTGCCAGTAGCACAGGGGAAGAGACCCAGTACTTC
CASSTGEETQYF
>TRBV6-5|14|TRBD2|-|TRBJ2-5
TGTGCCAGCAGTTACTCGGGCGGGGGAGAGACCCAGTACTTC
CASSYSGGGETQYF
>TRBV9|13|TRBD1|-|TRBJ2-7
TGTGCCAGCAGCGGCCGGGACAGCCAACGACAGTACTTC
CASSGRDSQRQYF
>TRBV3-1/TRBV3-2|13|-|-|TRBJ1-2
TGTGCCAGCAGCCAAGCCCCCAAGAGCGGCTACACCTTC
CASSQAPKSGYTF
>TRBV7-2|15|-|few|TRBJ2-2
TGTGCCAGCAGCTTATGGGGCCCGAACACCGGGGAGCTGTTTTTT
CASSLWGPNTGELFF